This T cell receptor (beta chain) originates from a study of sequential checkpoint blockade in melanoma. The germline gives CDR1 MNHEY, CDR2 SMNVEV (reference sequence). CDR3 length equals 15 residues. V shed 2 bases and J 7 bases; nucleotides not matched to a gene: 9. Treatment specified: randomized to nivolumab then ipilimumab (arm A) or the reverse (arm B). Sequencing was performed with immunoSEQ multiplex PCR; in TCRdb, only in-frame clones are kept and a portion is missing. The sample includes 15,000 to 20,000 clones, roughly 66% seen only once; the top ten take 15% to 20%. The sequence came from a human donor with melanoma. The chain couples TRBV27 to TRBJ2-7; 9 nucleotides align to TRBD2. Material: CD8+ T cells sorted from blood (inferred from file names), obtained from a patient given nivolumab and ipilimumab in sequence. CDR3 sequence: CASSLVASGIGEQYF. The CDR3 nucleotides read TGTGCCAGCAGTTTAGTGGCTAGCGGGATTGGGGAGCAGTACTTC.